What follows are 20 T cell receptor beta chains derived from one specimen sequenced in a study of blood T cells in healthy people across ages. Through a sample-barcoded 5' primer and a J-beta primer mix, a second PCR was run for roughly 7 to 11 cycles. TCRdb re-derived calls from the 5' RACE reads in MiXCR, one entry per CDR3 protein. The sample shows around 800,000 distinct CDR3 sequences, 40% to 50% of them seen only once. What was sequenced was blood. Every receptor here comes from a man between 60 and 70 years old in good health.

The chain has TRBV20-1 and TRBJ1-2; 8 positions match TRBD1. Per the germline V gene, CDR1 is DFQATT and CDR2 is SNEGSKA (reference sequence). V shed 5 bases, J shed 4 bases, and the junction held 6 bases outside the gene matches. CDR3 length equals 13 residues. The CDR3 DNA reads TGCAGTGCTTCGACAGGGGACCCCTATGGCTACACCTTC. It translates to CSASTGDPYGYTF.

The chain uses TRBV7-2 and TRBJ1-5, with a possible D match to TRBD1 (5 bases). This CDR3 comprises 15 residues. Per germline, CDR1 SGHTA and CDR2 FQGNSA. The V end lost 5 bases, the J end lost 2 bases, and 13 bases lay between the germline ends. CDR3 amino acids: CASSPAPGGNQPQHF. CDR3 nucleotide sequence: TGTGCCAGCAGCCCGGCTCCGGGGGGCAATCAGCCCCAGCATTTT.

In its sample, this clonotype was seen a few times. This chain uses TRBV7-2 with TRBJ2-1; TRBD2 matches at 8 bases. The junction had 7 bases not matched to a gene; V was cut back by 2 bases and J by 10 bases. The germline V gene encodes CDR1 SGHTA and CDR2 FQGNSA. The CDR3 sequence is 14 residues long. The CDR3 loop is CASSLSRGAWEQFF. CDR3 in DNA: TGTGCCAGCAGCTTATCGCGGGGGGCTTGGGAGCAGTTCTTC.

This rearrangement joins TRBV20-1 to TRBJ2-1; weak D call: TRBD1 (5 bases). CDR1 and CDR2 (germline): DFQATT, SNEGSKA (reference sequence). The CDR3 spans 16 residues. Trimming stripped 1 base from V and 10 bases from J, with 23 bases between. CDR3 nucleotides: TGCAGTGCTAGAGGTGGTGGTTATTCAGGGTTCACCGAGCAGTTCTTC. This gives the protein CSARGGGYSGFTEQFF.

CDR3 residues: CASSLYRTNTEAFF. CDR3 sequence (DNA): TGTGCCAGCAGTTTATATAGGACGAACACTGAAGCTTTCTTT. The J gene is TRBJ1-1, the V gene TRBV27; D is unresolved. CDR3 size: 14 residues. Looked up from germline, CDR1 is MNHEY and CDR2 is SMNVEV (reference sequence). V gave up 1 base and J gave up 1 base, with 7 bases separating them.

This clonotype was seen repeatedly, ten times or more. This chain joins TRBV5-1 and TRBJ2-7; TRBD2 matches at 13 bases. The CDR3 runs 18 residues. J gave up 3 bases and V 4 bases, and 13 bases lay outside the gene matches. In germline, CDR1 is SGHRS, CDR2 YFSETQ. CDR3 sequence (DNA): TGCGCCAGCAGCGCCCGGACTAGCGGGGGCCCTATTCTCTACGAGCAGTACTTC. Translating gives CASSARTSGGPILYEQYF.

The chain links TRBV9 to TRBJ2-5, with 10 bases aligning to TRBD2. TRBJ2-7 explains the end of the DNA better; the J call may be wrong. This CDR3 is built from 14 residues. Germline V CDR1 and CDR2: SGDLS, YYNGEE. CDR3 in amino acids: CASSVRLAGGEQYF. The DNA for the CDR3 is TGTGCCAGCAGCGTCAGACTAGCGGGCGGCGAGCAGTACTTC.

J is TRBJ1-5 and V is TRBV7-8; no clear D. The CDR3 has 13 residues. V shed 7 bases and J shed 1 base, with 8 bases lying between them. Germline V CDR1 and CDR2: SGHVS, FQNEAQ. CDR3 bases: TGTGCCAGCACCCATGGCAGCAATCAGCCCCAGCATTTT. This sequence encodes CASTHGSNQPQHF. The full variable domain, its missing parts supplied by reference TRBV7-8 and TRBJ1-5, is GAGVSQSPRYKVAKRGQDVALRCDPISGHVSLFWYQQALGQGPEFLTYFQNEAQLDKSGLPSDRFFAERPEGSVSTLKIQRTQQEDSAVYLCASTHGSNQPQHFGDGTRLSIL.

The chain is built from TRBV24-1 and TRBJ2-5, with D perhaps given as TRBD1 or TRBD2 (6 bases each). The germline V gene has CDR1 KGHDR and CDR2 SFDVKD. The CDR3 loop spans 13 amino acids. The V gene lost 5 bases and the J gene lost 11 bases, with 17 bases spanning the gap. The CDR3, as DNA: TGTGCCACCAGTGGCCTCGGGGGCAATGAGCAGTACTTC. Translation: CATSGLGGNEQYF.

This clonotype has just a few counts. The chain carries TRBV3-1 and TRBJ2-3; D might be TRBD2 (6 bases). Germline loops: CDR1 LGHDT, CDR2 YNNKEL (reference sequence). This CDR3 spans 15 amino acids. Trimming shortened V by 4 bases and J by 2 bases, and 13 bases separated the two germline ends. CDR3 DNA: TGTGCCAGCAGCCTTGAGCGGGTCACCACAGATACGCAGTATTTT. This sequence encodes CASSLERVTTDTQYF.

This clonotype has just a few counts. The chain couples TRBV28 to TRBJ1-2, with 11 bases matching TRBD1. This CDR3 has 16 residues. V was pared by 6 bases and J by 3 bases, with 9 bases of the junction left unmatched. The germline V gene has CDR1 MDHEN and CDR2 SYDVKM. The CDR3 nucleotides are TGTGCCAGCAGGGGGACAGGGGGTTCAAGTGACTATGGCTACACCTTC. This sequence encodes CASRGTGGSSDYGYTF.

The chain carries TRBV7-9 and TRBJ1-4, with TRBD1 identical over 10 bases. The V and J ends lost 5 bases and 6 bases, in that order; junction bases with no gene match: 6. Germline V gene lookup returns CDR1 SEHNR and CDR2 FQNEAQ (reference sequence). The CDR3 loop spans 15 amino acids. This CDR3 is CASSGGTGEDEKLFF. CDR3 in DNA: TGTGCCAGCAGCGGCGGGACAGGGGAGGATGAAAAACTGTTTTTT. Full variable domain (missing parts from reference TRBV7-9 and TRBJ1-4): DTGVSQNPRHKITKRGQNVTFRCDPISEHNRLYWYRQTLGQGPEFLTYFQNEAQLEKSRLLSDRFSAERPKGSFSTLEIQRTEQGDSAMYLCASSGGTGEDEKLFFGSGTQLSVL.

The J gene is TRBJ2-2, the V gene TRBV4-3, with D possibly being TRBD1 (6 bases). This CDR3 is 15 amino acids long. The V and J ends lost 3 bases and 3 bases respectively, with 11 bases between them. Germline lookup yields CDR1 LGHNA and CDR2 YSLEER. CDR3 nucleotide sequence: TGCGCCAGCAGCCAGGCGGACAGCCACACCGGGGAGCTGTTTTTT. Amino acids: CASSQADSHTGELFF.

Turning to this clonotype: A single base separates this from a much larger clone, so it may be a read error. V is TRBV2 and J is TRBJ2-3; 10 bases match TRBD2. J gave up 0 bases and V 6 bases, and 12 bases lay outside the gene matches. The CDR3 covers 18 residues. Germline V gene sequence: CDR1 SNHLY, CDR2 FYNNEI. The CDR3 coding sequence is TGTGCCAGCAGGAGCGGGTTGGGACTAGCGATAAGCACAGATACGCAGTATTTT. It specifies CASRSGLGLAISTDTQYF.

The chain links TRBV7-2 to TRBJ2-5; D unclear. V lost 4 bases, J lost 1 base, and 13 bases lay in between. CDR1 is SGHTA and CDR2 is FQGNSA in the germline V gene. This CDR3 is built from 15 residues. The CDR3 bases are TGTGCCAGCAGCTCCTTCCCGGTCCCCCAAGAGACCCAGTACTTC. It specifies CASSSFPVPQETQYF. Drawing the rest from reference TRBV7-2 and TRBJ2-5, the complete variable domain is GAGVSQSPSNKVTEKGKDVELRCDPISGHTALYWYRQSLGQGLEFLIYFQGNSAPDKSGLPSDRFSAERTGGSVSTLTIQRTQQEDSAVYLCASSSFPVPQETQYFGPGTRLLVL.

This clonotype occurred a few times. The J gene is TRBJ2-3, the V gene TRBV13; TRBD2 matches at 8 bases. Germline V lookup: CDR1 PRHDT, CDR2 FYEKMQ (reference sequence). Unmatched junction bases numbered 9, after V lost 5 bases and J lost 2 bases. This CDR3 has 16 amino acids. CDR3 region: CASSRRTGGHTDTQYF. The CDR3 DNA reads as TGTGCCAGCAGCCGCCGGACGGGGGGGCACACAGATACGCAGTATTTT.

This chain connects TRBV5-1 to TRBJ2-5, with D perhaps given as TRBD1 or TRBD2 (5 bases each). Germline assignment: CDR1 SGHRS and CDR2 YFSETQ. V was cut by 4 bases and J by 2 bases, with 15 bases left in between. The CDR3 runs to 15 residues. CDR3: CASSLGVGVQETQYF. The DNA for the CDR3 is TGCGCCAGCAGCCTGGGGGTTGGGGTTCAAGAGACCCAGTACTTC.

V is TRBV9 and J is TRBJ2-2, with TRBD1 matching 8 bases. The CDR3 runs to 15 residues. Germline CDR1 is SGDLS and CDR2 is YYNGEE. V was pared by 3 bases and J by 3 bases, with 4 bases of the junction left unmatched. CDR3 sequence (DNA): TGTGCCAGCAGCGCGGACAGGGTAGACACCGGGGAGCTGTTTTTT. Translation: CASSADRVDTGELFF. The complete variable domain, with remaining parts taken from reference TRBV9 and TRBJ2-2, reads DSGVTQTPKHLITATGQRVTLRCSPRSGDLSVYWYQQSLDQGLQFLIQYYNGEERAKGNILERFSAQQFPDLHSELNLSSLELGDSALYFCASSADRVDTGELFFGEGSRLTVL.

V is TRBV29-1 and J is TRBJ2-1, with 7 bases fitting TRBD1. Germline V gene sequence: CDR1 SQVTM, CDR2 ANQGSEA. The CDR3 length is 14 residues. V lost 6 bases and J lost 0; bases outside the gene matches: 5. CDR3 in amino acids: CSVAGGSSYNEQFF. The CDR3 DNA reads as TGCAGCGTGGCAGGGGGTAGCTCCTACAATGAGCAGTTCTTC.

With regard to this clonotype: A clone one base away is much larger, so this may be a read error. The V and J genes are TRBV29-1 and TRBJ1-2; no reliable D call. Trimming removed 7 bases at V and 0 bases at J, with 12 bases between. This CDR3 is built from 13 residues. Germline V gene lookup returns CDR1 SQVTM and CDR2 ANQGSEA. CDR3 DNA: TGCAGCGATTCTGCTACCACTAACTATGGCTACACCTTC. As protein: CSDSATTNYGYTF.